One sample yielded the 5 T cell receptor beta chains listed below, sequenced in a study of blood T cell repertoires in COVID-19. The assay was immunoSEQ multiplex PCR, and TCRdb's table has in-frame clones only and misses some. The table lists approximately 240,000 clones, 83% of them singletons. The sequencing sample was made of peripheral blood. The source of these receptors is a woman under 40 with COVID-19, enrolled during active disease.

This chain links TRBV5-6 with TRBJ2-1; 8 bases line up with TRBD1. CDR1 and CDR2 from the germline V gene are SGHDT and YYEEEE. V trimming: 0 bases; J trimming: 5 bases; junction bases outside the gene matches: 4. The CDR3 loop spans 15 amino acids. The CDR3 here is CASSLVGQGNNEQFF. In nucleotides, the CDR3 is TGTGCCAGCAGCTTGGTAGGACAGGGCAACAATGAGCAGTTCTTC.

This chain joins TRBV19 and TRBJ2-3, with 7 nucleotides matching TRBD2. The CDR3 consists of 13 residues. The trim removed 8 bases at V and 2 bases at J, leaving 4 bases unmatched. The germline gives CDR1 LNHDA, CDR2 SQIVND (reference sequence). CDR3 sequence: CASRGDLTDTQYF. CDR3 DNA: TGTGCCAGTCGGGGGGATCTCACAGATACGCAGTATTTT. Supplemented by reference TRBV19 and TRBJ2-3, the full variable domain reads DGGITQSPKYLFRKEGQNVTLSCEQNLNHDAMYWYRQDPGQGLRLIYYSQIVNDFQKGDIAEGYSVSREKKESFPLTVTSAQKNPTAFYLCASRGDLTDTQYFGPGTRLTVL.

The chain employs TRBV4-3 and TRBJ1-4, with D tentatively TRBD1 (6 bases). V lost 5 bases and J 7 bases, leaving 17 bases between the germline ends. The CDR3 spans 15 residues. CDR1 and CDR2 from the germline V gene are LGHNA and YSLEER. The CDR3 coding sequence is TGCGCCAGCAGCTATTTAGCAGGGGCGGGTGAAAAACTGTTTTTT. Translated: CASSYLAGAGEKLFF.

V gene TRBV4-1 combines with J gene TRBJ2-2; the match to TRBD2 covers 12 bases. The CDR3 sequence is 18 residues long. Trimming removed 4 bases from V and 6 bases from J; junction bases left unmatched: 12. Germline V gene lookup returns CDR1 MGHRA and CDR2 YSYEKL. In DNA form, the CDR3 reads TGCGCCAGCAGCCGCAGACTAGCGGGAGACACTGCCTCCGGGGAGCTGTTTTTT. Its protein is CASSRRLAGDTASGELFF.

Only one count was recorded for this clone. The V and J genes are TRBV3-1 (or the pseudogene TRBV3-2) and TRBJ2-1; D is possibly TRBD2 (6 bases). The CDR3 extends over 16 amino acids. Trimming removed 1 base at V and 2 bases at J, with 12 bases between. The germline V gene has CDR1 LGHDT and CDR2 YNNKEL (reference sequence). CDR3 DNA: TGTGCCAGCAGCCAAGGACCGGGGGATACCTACAATGAGCAGTTCTTC. Its protein is CASSQGPGDTYNEQFF.